This TCR beta chain was profiled in a study of cytomegalovirus exposure and HLA in healthy donors. Study-wide background: Membership in the Caucasian-associated ancestry cluster was found for 75% to 90% of nearly 400 genotyped donors.

A multiplex PCR was run with 60 Vbeta primers and 13 Jbeta primers. Repertoires were generated with immunoSEQ multiplex PCR, while TCRdb's copy carries only in-frame clones and drops some. Of 200,000 to 250,000 clones listed, 70% to 90% are singletons. Turning to this clone: Its antigen is not known. Other nucleotide sequences in the sample specify the same CDR3.

Donors were ostensibly healthy at sampling, although undocumented immune exposures were probable. General study results and limits: Some V segments (TRBV6-2 and TRBV6-3 among them) were excluded as indistinguishable. In a later analysis, most CMV-associated TCR beta chains appeared HLA-restricted.

Trimming removed 3 bases from V and 3 bases from J; junction bases left unmatched: 4. The CDR3 runs to 14 residues. The germline V gene encodes CDR1 LNHDA and CDR2 SQIVND (reference sequence). The receptor was isolated from a human donor in good health. V and J are TRBV19 and TRBJ2-7, with 8 bases that match TRBD2. Source material: PBMCs. This CDR3 reads CASSMGSGSYEQYF. CDR3 bases: TGTGCCAGTAGTATGGGGAGCGGGAGCTACGAGCAGTACTTC. Drawing the rest from reference TRBV19 and TRBJ2-7, the complete variable domain is DGGITQSPKYLFRKEGQNVTLSCEQNLNHDAMYWYRQDPGQGLRLIYYSQIVNDFQKGDIAEGYSVSREKKESFPLTVTSAQKNPTAFYLCASSMGSGSYEQYFGPGTRLTVT.